A single TCR beta chain is shown here with its context. V was cut by 1 base and J by 7 bases, with 17 bases left in between. The germline V gene has CDR1 LNHNV and CDR2 YYDKDF (reference sequence). The CDR3 extends over 16 amino acids. This sample is drawn from a study of T-cell memory formation after mild COVID-19. MiXCR was run by TCRdb on the 5' RACE reads, yielding one entry per CDR3 protein. The repertoire includes nearly 200,000 distinct CDR3 sequences, around 20% of them detected once, and around 2.4% sits in the top ten. Sequencing was carried out using PBMCs or a T cell subset sorted from them (not recorded which). J is TRBJ1-5 and V is TRBV15; D is unresolved. The sequence derives from an adult woman who had mild COVID-19 (a few samples of this study predate the infection). Cell type and time point are not known. The CDR3 here is CATSRGRVLITQPQHF. Written as DNA, the CDR3 is TGTGCCACCAGCAGAGGAAGGGTTCTCATCACCCAGCCCCAGCATTTT.